A selection of T cell receptor beta chains follows, all from one sample in a study of OX40 agonist ivuxolimab in advanced cancers. Produced via immunoSEQ multiplex PCR; TCRdb's table is partial and in-frame only. The profile shows tens of thousands of clones, around 91% of them singletons. The sequenced sample was CD4+ or CD8+ T cells sorted from blood, obtained in a trial of the OX40 agonist ivuxolimab. These receptors were collected from an adult with an advanced solid tumor such as melanoma, head and neck, liver or kidney cancer. The CDR3 runs from the conserved cysteine through the conserved F or W. A D gene is named only where the DNA matches it firmly. Clone size, where shown, is once, few, many, or a class for clones that have expanded.

NA TRBJ2-7 TRBV30 NA CAWNRDTGEQYF TGTGCCTGGAACAGGGACACGGGGGAGCAGTACTTC
NA TRBJ1-4 TRBV4-2 NA CASSQEKNKRSTNEKLFF TGTGCCAGCAGCCAAGAAAAGAACAAACGATCAACTAATGAAAAACTGTTTTTT
few TRBJ1-6 TRBV2 TRBD1 CASRASGTGNSPLHF TGTGCCAGCAGGGCCTCCGGGACAGGGAATTCACCCCTCCACTTT
NA TRBJ1-4 TRBV11-3 TRBD1 CASSLGQGVPSTNEKLFF TGTGCCAGCAGCTTAGGACAGGGGGTCCCTTCAACTAATGAAAAACTGTTTTTT
NA TRBJ1-1 TRBV6-5 TRBD1 CASLASGTGVGAFF TGTGCCAGTCTGGCATCTGGGACAGGAGTCGGCGCTTTCTTT
NA TRBJ2-7 TRBV10-3 NA CAILADWGYEQYF TGTGCCATCCTCGCCGACTGGGGCTACGAGCAGTACTTC
NA TRBJ1-2 TRBV19 NA CASSQQGPYGYTF TGTGCCAGTAGTCAACAGGGTCCCTATGGCTACACCTTC
NA TRBJ2-7 TRBV10-1 NA CASSPSLVAYEQYF TGCGCCAGCAGTCCATCGTTAGTAGCCTACGAGCAGTACTTC
NA TRBJ2-1 TRBV15 TRBD2 CATSRERGGHNEQFF TGTGCCACCAGCAGAGAGCGGGGGGGCCACAATGAGCAGTTCTTC
NA TRBJ2-7 TRBV6-5 NA CASSLTHLTYEQYF TGTGCCAGCAGTCTTACCCACTTAACCTACGAGCAGTACTTC